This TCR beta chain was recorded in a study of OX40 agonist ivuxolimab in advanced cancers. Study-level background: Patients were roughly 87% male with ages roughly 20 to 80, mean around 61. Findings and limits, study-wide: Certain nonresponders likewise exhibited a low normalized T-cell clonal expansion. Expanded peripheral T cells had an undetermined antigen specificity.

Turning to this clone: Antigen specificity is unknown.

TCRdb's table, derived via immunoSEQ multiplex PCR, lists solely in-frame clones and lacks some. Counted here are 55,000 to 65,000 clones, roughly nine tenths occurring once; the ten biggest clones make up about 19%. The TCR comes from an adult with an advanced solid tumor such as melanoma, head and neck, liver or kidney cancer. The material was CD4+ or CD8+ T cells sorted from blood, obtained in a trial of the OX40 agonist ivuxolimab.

CDR3 bases: TGTGCCAGCAGTCCAGGGGGCTGGTATGGCTACACCTTC. Protein sequence: CASSPGGWYGYTF. This chain joins TRBV6-1 and TRBJ1-2; TRBD1 matches 8 bases. This CDR3 contains 13 residues. Unmatched junction bases numbered 4, after V lost 5 bases and J lost 5 bases. Germline lookup yields CDR1 MNHNS and CDR2 SASEGT.